Listed here are 14 T cell receptor beta chains from one sample, sequenced in a study of blood T cell repertoires in COVID-19. The method was immunoSEQ multiplex PCR; TCRdb's version includes in-frame clones alone and lacks a portion of them. The sample carries about 180,000 clones, around 83% recorded once. The sample comprised peripheral blood. The receptors were gathered from a woman in her twenties or thirties with active or convalescent COVID-19.

The V call is TRBV3-1 (or the pseudogene TRBV3-2), the J call TRBJ2-2; a possible D gene is TRBD1 (5 bases). Germline V gives CDR1 LGHDT, CDR2 YNNKEL (reference sequence). V lost 4 bases and J 6 bases, leaving 12 bases between the germline ends. The CDR3 runs to 14 residues. CDR3 sequence reads: CASSPWEGAGELFF. In DNA form, the CDR3 reads TGTGCCAGCAGCCCCTGGGAAGGGGCCGGGGAGCTGTTTTTT.

V and J are TRBV4-1 and TRBJ1-4; TRBD1 matches at 10 bases. Germline V lookup: CDR1 MGHRA, CDR2 YSYEKL. The trim removed 2 bases at V and 6 bases at J, leaving 9 bases unmatched. CDR3 length: 17 residues. CDR3 nucleotide sequence: TGCGCCAGCAGCCAATCGGGACAGGGGATTGGGTATGAAAAACTGTTTTTT. It encodes CASSQSGQGIGYEKLFF.

The chain is built from TRBV7-9 and TRBJ1-6, with 7 bases fitting TRBD1. CDR1 SEHNR and CDR2 FQNEAQ come from the germline V gene (reference sequence). This CDR3 has 12 amino acids. V lost 8 bases, J lost 10 bases, and 5 bases stayed unmatched. The CDR3 region is CASSQGISPLHF. The CDR3 DNA reads as TGTGCCAGCTCACAGGGGATCTCACCCCTCCACTTT.

This chain uses TRBV12-3 or TRBV12-4 with TRBJ1-5; the D gene is possibly TRBD1 (5 bases). The CDR3 sequence is 12 residues long. V lost 6 bases and J 5 bases, leaving 8 bases between the germline ends. DNA for the CDR3: TGTGCCAGCAGGTCGACAGATCAGCCCCAGCATTTT. This gives the protein CASRSTDQPQHF.

The CDR3: CASSLPQGSNEKLFF. For the CDR3, the DNA is TGTGCCAGCAGCCTACCACAGGGATCTAATGAAAAACTGTTTTTT. J is TRBJ1-4 and V is TRBV14, with D perhaps matching TRBD1 (6 bases). CDR3 length: 15 amino acids. Germline-derived CDR1 and CDR2 are SGHDN and FVKESK. V dropped 4 bases and J dropped 3 bases, with 12 bases sitting between them.

The chain employs TRBV18 and TRBJ2-7, with a possible D match to TRBD2 (7 bases). The CDR3 runs to 16 residues. Germline-derived CDR1 and CDR2 are KGHSH and LQKENI. V was clipped by 2 bases and J by 2 bases, with 16 bases between them. The CDR3 here is CASSPFGGGLPYEQYF. The DNA of the CDR3 is TGTGCCAGCTCACCATTTGGAGGGGGACTACCCTACGAGCAGTACTTC.

This rearrangement joins TRBV18 to TRBJ1-6, with D possibly matching TRBD1 (5 bases). CDR1 is KGHSH and CDR2 is LQKENI in the germline V gene. This CDR3 contains 14 residues. V was trimmed by 2 bases and J by 9 bases, leaving 11 bases between them. This CDR3 reads CASSPSQGPSPLHF. CDR3 sequence (DNA): TGTGCCAGCTCACCAAGCCAGGGTCCTTCACCCCTCCACTTT.

Concerning this clone: The same CDR3 is also encoded by other DNA sequences in this sample. CDR3 sequence reads: CASSYSRGGGYTF. CDR3 sequence (DNA): TGTGCCAGCAGTTACTCGCGGGGGGGTGGCTACACCTTC. The chain has TRBV6-5 and TRBJ1-2, with D tentatively TRBD1 (5 bases). The germline CDR1 and CDR2 sequences are MNHEY and SVGAGI. Trimming pared 0 bases from V and 7 bases from J, leaving 9 bases between. The CDR3 contains 13 residues.

The chain combines TRBV29-1 with TRBJ1-1, with TRBD1 matching over 10 bases. CDR3 size: 12 residues. Germline V gives CDR1 SQVTM, CDR2 ANQGSEA. Trimming at V came to 8 bases and at J to 5 bases, leaving 5 bases not matched to a gene. The CDR3: CSFSGQGTEAFF. Written as DNA, the CDR3 is TGCAGCTTCTCGGGACAGGGGACTGAAGCTTTCTTT.

This sequence joins TRBV15 and TRBJ2-6, with D tentatively TRBD1 (5 bases). V dropped 3 bases and J dropped 0 bases, with 12 bases sitting between them. CDR1 is LNHNV, CDR2 YYDKDF, per germline (reference sequence). The CDR3 is 17 residues long. CDR3 sequence reads: CATSRDYRNSGANVLTF. CDR3 coding DNA: TGTGCCACCAGCAGGGATTACAGGAACTCTGGGGCCAACGTCCTGACTTTC.

The rearrangement uses TRBV2 and TRBJ2-1; 8 nucleotides align to TRBD2. The CDR3 covers 13 residues. Trimming cost V 7 bases and J 6 bases; bases outside gene matches: 5. Germline loops: CDR1 SNHLY, CDR2 FYNNEI. The CDR3 sequence: CASTFGTSNEQFF. As DNA, the CDR3 is TGTGCCAGCACCTTCGGGACTAGCAATGAGCAGTTCTTC.

The chain joins TRBV2 to TRBJ2-3; D is undetermined. The CDR3 length is 13 residues. Germline V lookup: CDR1 SNHLY, CDR2 FYNNEI. The V end lost 6 bases, the J end lost 5 bases, and 12 bases lay between the germline ends. This CDR3 is CASRWLDIDTQYF. In DNA, the CDR3 is TGTGCCAGCAGGTGGTTAGATATAGATACGCAGTATTTT.

This rearrangement joins TRBV5-6 to TRBJ1-5, with TRBD1 matching over 9 bases. This CDR3 spans 19 amino acids. J lost 1 base, V lost 2 bases, and 13 bases had no gene match. Germline V CDR1 and CDR2: SGHDT, YYEEEE. Here the CDR3 reads CASSFGTGTGFISNQPQHF. The CDR3 DNA reads TGTGCCAGCAGCTTTGGGACCGGGACAGGGTTCATCAGCAATCAGCCCCAGCATTTT.

The J gene is TRBJ2-7, the V gene TRBV27; D is unclear. V lost 3 bases and J 1 base, leaving 4 bases between the germline ends. This CDR3 has 12 residues. In germline, CDR1 is MNHEY, CDR2 SMNVEV (reference sequence). The CDR3 region has the DNA TGTGCCAGCAGTTTCAATTCCTACGAGCAGTACTTC. It yields the protein CASSFNSYEQYF.